The rows below give T cell receptor beta chains drawn from one sample of a study of T-cell memory formation after mild COVID-19. From the 5' RACE reads, TCRdb called clonotypes with MiXCR, one entry per CDR3 protein. The repertoire includes about 360,000 distinct CDR3 sequences, around 14% of them detected once, and around 22% sits in the top ten. What was sequenced was PBMCs or a T cell subset sorted from them (not recorded which). The origin of the receptors is a man between 18 and 35 years old who had mild COVID-19 (a few samples of this study predate the infection). Cell type and time point are not known. Both conserved end residues are part of each CDR3. Fields, in order: CDR3 length, J gene, clone size, D gene, V gene, CDR3 DNA, CDR3 protein. A D gene is named only where the DNA matches it firmly. Some rows have no size entry. The others give once, few or many, or a class for an expanded clone.

length: 13; J: TRBJ2-5; size: few; D: TRBD1; V: TRBV20-1; DNA: TGCAGTGCTACCCCTGACAGGGTTGGGACCCAGTACTTC; CDR3: CSATPDRVGTQYF
length: 13; J: TRBJ2-2; size: -; D: -; V: TRBV9; DNA: TGTGCCAGCGAAAGAGGACACACCGGGGAGCTGTTTTTT; CDR3: CASERGHTGELFF
length: 17; J: TRBJ1-5; size: -; D: -; V: TRBV5-4; DNA: TGTGCCAGCCGCAGACCGCGGCAGTTCTATAGCAATCAGCCCCAGCATTTT; CDR3: CASRRPRQFYSNQPQHF
length: 14; J: TRBJ1-6; size: few; D: -; V: TRBV3-1; DNA: TGTGCCAGCATTAGTCGGGACCTTAATTCACCCCTCCACTTT; CDR3: CASISRDLNSPLHF
length: 14; J: TRBJ1-6; size: -; D: -; V: TRBV30; DNA: TGTGCCTGGAGTGTTGGGCCTCTTAATTCACCCCTCCACTTT; CDR3: CAWSVGPLNSPLHF
length: 13; J: TRBJ2-1; size: -; D: -; V: TRBV7-2; DNA: TGTGCCAGCAGAGGCGGGGCACAACTTGGGCAGTTCTTC; CDR3: CASRGGAQLGQFF
length: 14; J: TRBJ1-1; size: -; D: TRBD1; V: TRBV7-2; DNA: TGTGCCAGCAGCACACTACAGGGGGGCACTGAAGCTTTCTTT; CDR3: CASSTLQGGTEAFF
length: 14; J: TRBJ2-1; size: -; D: TRBD1; V: TRBV6-5; DNA: TGTGCCAGCAGTCGTCAGGGGGTCTCCAATGAGCAGTTCTTC; CDR3: CASSRQGVSNEQFF
length: 12; J: TRBJ2-5; size: -; D: -; V: TRBV6-6; DNA: TGTGCCAGCAGTTACAGCCAAGAGACCCAGTACTTC; CDR3: CASSYSQETQYF
length: 14; J: TRBJ2-4; size: -; D: -; V: TRBV10-3; DNA: TGTGCCATCAGTGAAGACAGCGGCAAAAACATTCAGTACTTC; CDR3: CAISEDSGKNIQYF
length: 13; J: TRBJ1-2; size: -; D: -; V: TRBV20-1; DNA: TGCAGTGCTACCCTTTGGGAGCCGGGGGGCTACACCTTC; CDR3: CSATLWEPGGYTF
length: 16; J: TRBJ2-1; size: -; D: TRBD2; V: TRBV4-2; DNA: TGTGCCAGCAGCCCCGGCGGGGGGCATCGGGGCAATGAGCAGTTCTTC; CDR3: CASSPGGGHRGNEQFF
length: 15; J: TRBJ2-3; size: -; D: TRBD2; V: TRBV12-3/TRBV12-4; DNA: TGTGCCAGCAATAGGGCGGGAGGCAGCACAGATACGCAGTATTTT; CDR3: CASNRAGGSTDTQYF
length: 13; J: TRBJ2-3; size: -; D: -; V: TRBV7-2; DNA: TGTGCCAGCAGCTTTAGGGTGGGGGATACGCAGTATTTT; CDR3: CASSFRVGDTQYF
length: 15; J: TRBJ2-3; size: -; D: TRBD1; V: TRBV7-9; DNA: TGTGCCAGCAGCGACAGGACAGGGATAACCGATACGCAGTATTTT; CDR3: CASSDRTGITDTQYF
length: 13; J: TRBJ1-1; size: many; D: TRBD1; V: TRBV28; DNA: TGTGCCAGCAGTTGGGGGGGACAGGGCGAAGCTTTCTTT; CDR3: CASSWGGQGEAFF
length: 15; J: TRBJ2-2; size: -; D: -; V: TRBV5-1; DNA: TGCGCCAACAGCTTGGCAGGGTTGAACACCGGGGAGCTGTTTTTT; CDR3: CANSLAGLNTGELFF
length: 19; J: TRBJ2-1; size: -; D: -; V: TRBV7-9; DNA: TGTGCCAGCAGCTTGGCAGGGACCAGGTGGGGGACCACCTACAATGAGCAGTTCTTC; CDR3: CASSLAGTRWGTTYNEQFF
length: 15; J: TRBJ1-2; size: many; D: -; V: TRBV6-1; DNA: TGTGCCAGCACCCCGACAGAGTTCTCCAACTATGGCTACACCTTC; CDR3: CASTPTEFSNYGYTF
length: 14; J: TRBJ2-1; size: -; D: -; V: TRBV6-5; DNA: TGTGCCAGCAGAAGGGGGGGGGCCTACAATGAGCAGTTCTTC; CDR3: CASRRGGAYNEQFF
length: 16; J: TRBJ2-1; size: -; D: -; V: TRBV6-5; DNA: TGTGCCAGCAGTTACTCGGATCCGAGGGGCCAGCGCGAGCAGTTCTTC; CDR3: CASSYSDPRGQREQFF
length: 14; J: TRBJ1-1; size: -; D: -; V: TRBV7-2; DNA: TGTGCCAGCAGCCTCCGGCGCGGGGGCACTGAAGCTTTCTTT; CDR3: CASSLRRGGTEAFF
length: 14; J: TRBJ1-1; size: few; D: -; V: TRBV4-3; DNA: TGCGCCAGCAGCCAAGTGTGGGGGAACACTGAAGCTTTCTTT; CDR3: CASSQVWGNTEAFF
length: 13; J: TRBJ1-6; size: -; D: -; V: TRBV25-1; DNA: TGTGCCAGCAGTGCCGCCTCGATTTCACCCCTCCACTTT; CDR3: CASSAASISPLHF
length: 13; J: TRBJ2-5; size: -; D: -; V: TRBV20-1; DNA: TGCAGTGCTAACAGGGGGGGACAAGAGACCCAGTACTTC; CDR3: CSANRGGQETQYF
length: 14; J: TRBJ2-5; size: few; D: TRBD1; V: TRBV2; DNA: TGTGCCAGCTCCGGGACAGGGGTTCCGGAGACCCAGTACTTC; CDR3: CASSGTGVPETQYF
length: 16; J: TRBJ1-1; size: -; D: TRBD1; V: TRBV11-2; DNA: TGTGCCAGCAGCGGGCCCGCGGGACAGCGGAACACTGAAGCTTTCTTT; CDR3: CASSGPAGQRNTEAFF
length: 15; J: TRBJ1-2; size: few; D: TRBD1; V: TRBV19; DNA: TGTGCCAGTAGTATAACACACAGGGGTCACTATGGCTACACCTTC; CDR3: CASSITHRGHYGYTF
length: 12; J: TRBJ2-5; size: many; D: -; V: TRBV5-1; DNA: TGCGCCAGCAGTCACGGACAAGAGACCCAGTACTTC; CDR3: CASSHGQETQYF
length: 16; J: TRBJ2-3; size: few; D: -; V: TRBV5-5; DNA: TGTGCCAGCAGCTTGGCAGGGCAGGATTTTGCCGATACGCAGTATTTT; CDR3: CASSLAGQDFADTQYF
length: 13; J: TRBJ2-4; size: few; D: -; V: TRBV6-2/TRBV6-3; DNA: TGTGCCAGCAGACGGGAGGGGGCAAACATTCAGTACTTC; CDR3: CASRREGANIQYF
length: 13; J: TRBJ1-1; size: few; D: -; V: TRBV12-3/TRBV12-4; DNA: TGTGCCAGCAGTCCCGGACGTGACACTGAAGCTTTCTTT; CDR3: CASSPGRDTEAFF
length: 15; J: TRBJ2-5; size: -; D: -; V: TRBV12-5; DNA: TGTGCTAGTGCCACGAATCAGGGGAGAGAAGAGACCCAGTACTTC; CDR3: CASATNQGREETQYF
length: 13; J: TRBJ2-7; size: few; D: TRBD2; V: TRBV3-1; DNA: TGTGCCAGCAGCTCGCGTAGCGGGGGTGAGCAGTACTTC; CDR3: CASSSRSGGEQYF
length: 16; J: TRBJ2-1; size: few; D: TRBD1; V: TRBV4-3; DNA: TGCGCCAGCAGCCAAGGGTCCGGGACAGGCTACAATGAGCAGTTCTTC; CDR3: CASSQGSGTGYNEQFF
length: 12; J: TRBJ2-7; size: few; D: -; V: TRBV29-1; DNA: TGCAGCGGCCTCGATATCTCCTACGAGCAGTACTTC; CDR3: CSGLDISYEQYF
length: 13; J: TRBJ2-5; size: -; D: -; V: TRBV19; DNA: TGTGCCAGTAATGGGGGGCCGTCGGAGACCCAGTACTTC; CDR3: CASNGGPSETQYF
length: 14; J: TRBJ2-5; size: many; D: TRBD2; V: TRBV12-3/TRBV12-4; DNA: TGTGCCAGCAGTCCCCGGACTAGCGGGGAGACCCAGTACTTC; CDR3: CASSPRTSGETQYF
length: 14; J: TRBJ1-2; size: -; D: -; V: TRBV9; DNA: TGTGCCAGCAGCACCGGGGTCCCCAGCGGAGGCTACACCTTC; CDR3: CASSTGVPSGGYTF
length: 14; J: TRBJ2-2; size: few; D: -; V: TRBV7-8; DNA: TGTGCCAGCAGCTTAACTTTGGACCCCGGGGAGCTGTTTTTT; CDR3: CASSLTLDPGELFF
length: 15; J: TRBJ2-1; size: many; D: -; V: TRBV11-1; DNA: TGTGCCAGCAGCCCGATCTGGGGGAAAGGCAATGAGCAGTTCTTC; CDR3: CASSPIWGKGNEQFF
length: 15; J: TRBJ2-1; size: many; D: TRBD1; V: TRBV5-1; DNA: TGCGCCAGCAGCTCACAGGGGGTCCCCTACAATGAGCAGTTCTTC; CDR3: CASSSQGVPYNEQFF
length: 16; J: TRBJ1-2; size: -; D: -; V: TRBV7-2; DNA: TGTGCCAGCAGCTTAGCCTCGGCCAGGCCTAACTATGGCTACACCTTC; CDR3: CASSLASARPNYGYTF
length: 15; J: TRBJ2-1; size: -; D: -; V: TRBV20-1; DNA: TGCAGTGCTAGGGGGAGAATGAGCTCCTACAATGAGCAGTTCTTC; CDR3: CSARGRMSSYNEQFF
length: 15; J: TRBJ1-2; size: few; D: TRBD1; V: TRBV20-1; DNA: TGCAGTGCTAGTCCGGGACAGGGTAGGGACTATGGCTACACCTTC; CDR3: CSASPGQGRDYGYTF
length: 16; J: TRBJ2-1; size: few; D: TRBD1; V: TRBV4-3; DNA: TGCGCCAGCAGCCAAGATTTGCAGGGGGCGGTCGGTGAGCAGTTCTTC; CDR3: CASSQDLQGAVGEQFF
length: 14; J: TRBJ1-3; size: -; D: TRBD1; V: TRBV7-2; DNA: TGTGCCAGCAGCTCCCGACAGGGGAGAAACACCATATATTTT; CDR3: CASSSRQGRNTIYF
length: 14; J: TRBJ1-3; size: -; D: -; V: TRBV15; DNA: TGTGCCACCAGCAGCGGACAGCGGGGGGACACCATATATTTT; CDR3: CATSSGQRGDTIYF
length: 15; J: TRBJ2-5; size: -; D: -; V: TRBV15; DNA: TGTGCCACCAGCAGGCCCCATGAGGGCGGGGAGACCCAGTACTTC; CDR3: CATSRPHEGGETQYF
length: 13; J: TRBJ2-7; size: -; D: TRBD1; V: TRBV5-1; DNA: TGCGCCAGCAGACGGACAGGGGAGGAAGAGCAGTACTTC; CDR3: CASRRTGEEEQYF
length: 11; J: TRBJ2-7; size: few; D: -; V: TRBV4-2; DNA: TGTGCCAGCAGCTCGCACTACGAGCAGTACTTC; CDR3: CASSSHYEQYF
length: 13; J: TRBJ1-3; size: -; D: -; V: TRBV10-3; DNA: TGTGCCATCAGAGGGACGGATGGAAACACCATATATTTT; CDR3: CAIRGTDGNTIYF
length: 16; J: TRBJ2-3; size: few; D: TRBD1; V: TRBV5-1; DNA: TGCGCCAGCAGCGAACCGCGGGTACAGGGGACAGATACGCAGTATTTT; CDR3: CASSEPRVQGTDTQYF
length: 14; J: TRBJ1-1; size: few; D: TRBD1; V: TRBV12-3/TRBV12-4; DNA: TGTGCCAGCAGGGACAGGGGGGTTTCGGCTGAAGCTTTCTTT; CDR3: CASRDRGVSAEAFF
length: 13; J: TRBJ1-1; size: few; D: -; V: TRBV7-9; DNA: TGTGCCAGCAGCTTAAAGGTACACACTGAAGCTTTCTTT; CDR3: CASSLKVHTEAFF
length: 17; J: TRBJ2-3; size: -; D: TRBD2; V: TRBV7-3; DNA: TGTGCCAGCAGCTCTACTAGCGGGGGGGATAGCACAGATACGCAGTATTTT; CDR3: CASSSTSGGDSTDTQYF
length: 12; J: TRBJ2-1; size: many; D: -; V: TRBV6-6; DNA: TGTGCCAGCAGTTACACAGGGAATGAGCAGTTCTTC; CDR3: CASSYTGNEQFF
length: 14; J: TRBJ1-6; size: few; D: TRBD1; V: TRBV7-3; DNA: TGTGCCAGCAGTCGACAGGGACTAGGTTCACCCCTCCACTTT; CDR3: CASSRQGLGSPLHF
length: 15; J: TRBJ2-3; size: -; D: -; V: TRBV5-4; DNA: TGTGCCAGCAGCTTGGGTCTAGGGACCACAGATACGCAGTATTTT; CDR3: CASSLGLGTTDTQYF